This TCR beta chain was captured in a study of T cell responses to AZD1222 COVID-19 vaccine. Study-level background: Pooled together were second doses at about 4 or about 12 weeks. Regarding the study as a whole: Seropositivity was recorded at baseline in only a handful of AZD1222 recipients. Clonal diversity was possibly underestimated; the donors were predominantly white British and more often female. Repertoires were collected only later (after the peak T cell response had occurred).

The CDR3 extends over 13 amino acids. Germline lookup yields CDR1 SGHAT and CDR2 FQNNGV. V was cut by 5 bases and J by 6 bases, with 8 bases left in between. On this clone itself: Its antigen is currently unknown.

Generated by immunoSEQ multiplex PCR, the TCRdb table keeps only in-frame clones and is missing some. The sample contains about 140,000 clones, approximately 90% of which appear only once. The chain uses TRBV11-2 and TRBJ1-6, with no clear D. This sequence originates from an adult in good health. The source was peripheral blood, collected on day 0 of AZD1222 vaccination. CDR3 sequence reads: CASSQQTNSPLHF. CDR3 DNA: TGTGCCAGCAGCCAACAGACTAATTCACCCCTCCACTTT.